The 29 T cell receptor beta chains in this list originate from one sample, sequenced in a study of T-cell memory formation after mild COVID-19. TCRdb reprocessed the 5' RACE reads with MiXCR, giving one entry per CDR3 protein. The sample holds about 190,000 distinct CDR3 sequences, approximately 20% seen once. Sample: PBMCs or a T cell subset sorted from them (not recorded which). The receptors come from an adult woman who had mild COVID-19 (a few samples of this study predate the infection). Cell type and time point are not known.

This clonotype was seen more than once but under ten times. The chain uses TRBV30 and TRBJ1-2, with D maybe TRBD1 (6 bases). The germline gives CDR1 GTSNPN, CDR2 SVGIG (reference sequence). V was trimmed by 3 bases and J by 7 bases, leaving 24 bases between them. This CDR3 is 16 amino acids long. CDR3 protein: CAWSRWAGAAVRGYTF. CDR3 sequence (DNA): TGTGCCTGGAGCCGATGGGCAGGGGCCGCTGTCCGTGGCTACACCTTC.

This sequence joins TRBV19 and TRBJ2-1, with a tentative D call TRBD2 (6 bases). Trimming took off 5 bases at V and 5 bases at J, with 19 bases between the two ends. CDR1 LNHDA and CDR2 SQIVND come from the germline V gene (reference sequence). The CDR3 spans 16 residues. The DNA of the CDR3 is TGTGCCAGTAGTCTCCCCCCGGGGAGGACGGACAATGAGCAGTTCTTC. Protein sequence: CASSLPPGRTDNEQFF.

This clonotype was seen many times. The chain joins TRBV15 to TRBJ1-1; no clear D gene. This CDR3 is 17 amino acids long. CDR1 is LNHNV and CDR2 is YYDKDF in the germline V gene (reference sequence). V was cut by 0 bases and J by 1 base, with 15 bases left in between. This chain's CDR3 is CATSRDSFPARNTEAFF. The DNA for the CDR3 is TGTGCCACCAGCAGAGATAGCTTCCCGGCGAGGAACACTGAAGCTTTCTTT. Full variable domain (outside the CDR3, taken from reference TRBV15 and TRBJ1-1): DAMVIQNPRYQVTQFGKPVTLSCSQTLNHNVMYWYQQKSSQAPKLLFHYYDKDFNNEADTPDNFQSRRPNTSFCFLDIRSPGLGDTAMYLCATSRDSFPARNTEAFFGQGTRLTVV.

The rearrangement links TRBV4-2 to TRBJ1-2, with unresolved D. The CDR3 extends over 12 amino acids. Trimming left V 1 base short and J 6 bases short, with 6 bases between. CDR1 is LGHNA and CDR2 is YNFKEQ in the germline V gene. CDR3 in DNA: TGTGCCAGCAGCCAAGTCGGCGATGGCTACACCTTC. Its translation: CASSQVGDGYTF.

This clonotype was seen a few times. The rearrangement uses TRBV10-3 and TRBJ2-4; no firm D call. V dropped 0 bases and J dropped 0 bases, with 6 bases sitting between them. Germline CDR1 and CDR2: ENHRY and SYGVKD. This CDR3 is built from 15 residues. The CDR3 reads CAISESWTAKNIQYF. The CDR3 coding sequence is TGTGCCATCAGTGAGTCGTGGACAGCCAAAAACATTCAGTACTTC.

The genes are TRBV29-1 and TRBJ1-1; unclear D gene. Germline assignment: CDR1 SQVTM and CDR2 ANQGSEA. Between the trimmed V and J ends, which lost 4 bases and 4 bases, there was a span of 16 bases. The CDR3 extends over 14 amino acids. DNA of the CDR3: TGCAGCGTTGCGTGGGAGCTGCGGGGCACTGAAGCTTTCTTT. Amino acid sequence: CSVAWELRGTEAFF.

The genes are TRBV2 and TRBJ1-2, with a tentative D call TRBD1 (5 bases). CDR1 and CDR2 (germline): SNHLY, FYNNEI. V was shortened by 7 bases and J by 4 bases, with 16 bases between the two germline ends. The CDR3 spans 14 residues. CDR3 in amino acids: CASTMTASSYGYTF. Written as DNA, the CDR3 is TGTGCCAGCACCATGACAGCCTCGTCCTATGGCTACACCTTC. Variable domain in full (rest from reference TRBV2 and TRBJ1-2): EPEVTQTPSHQVTQMGQEVILRCVPISNHLYFYWYRQILGQKVEFLVSFYNNEISEKSEIFDDQFSVERPDGSNFTLKIRSTKLEDSAMYFCASTMTASSYGYTFGSGTRLTVV.

This clonotype was counted only a few times. V usage is TRBV5-1 and J usage is TRBJ2-1; TRBD1 agrees at 7 bases. Germline trimming cut 4 bases from V and 6 bases from J; bases unmatched to any gene: 10. Germline V gives CDR1 SGHRS, CDR2 YFSETQ. This CDR3 has 15 amino acids. The CDR3 protein is CASSPTGVPLNEQFF. The CDR3 coding sequence is TGCGCCAGCAGCCCCACAGGGGTACCCCTCAATGAGCAGTTCTTC.

This clonotype showed up just a few times. The chain couples TRBV19 to TRBJ1-4; 7 nucleotides agree with TRBD1. This CDR3 spans 13 amino acids. CDR1 and CDR2 (germline): LNHDA, SQIVND (reference sequence). The trim removed 6 bases at V and 5 bases at J, leaving 3 bases unmatched. The CDR3 sequence is CASRTTGNEKLFF. CDR3 coding DNA: TGTGCCAGTAGAACGACAGGGAATGAAAAACTGTTTTTT.

This clonotype was counted between two and nine times. V is TRBV6-4 and J is TRBJ2-2; D is undetermined. V lost 2 bases and J 4 bases, leaving 11 bases between the germline ends. This CDR3 is built from 15 residues. Germline CDR1 and CDR2: MRHNA and SNTAGT. The CDR3 DNA reads TGTGCCAGCAGTGACGGACCTACGAGCACCGGGGAGCTGTTTTTT. It yields the protein CASSDGPTSTGELFF.

V is TRBV29-1 and J is TRBJ1-1, with D possibly matching TRBD1 (6 bases). Germline loops: CDR1 SQVTM, CDR2 ANQGSEA. The CDR3 is 15 amino acids. V shed 4 bases and J shed 2 bases, with 17 bases lying between them. The CDR3 is CSVGGGPDGNTEAFF. The CDR3 DNA reads as TGCAGCGTTGGCGGGGGGCCCGATGGAAACACTGAAGCTTTCTTT.

A few counts support this clonotype. This chain links TRBV7-9 with TRBJ2-7; 7 nucleotides align to TRBD1. The CDR3 has 14 amino acids. The trim removed 2 bases at V and 4 bases at J, leaving 5 bases unmatched. Germline V gene lookup returns CDR1 SEHNR and CDR2 FQNEAQ (reference sequence). The CDR3 DNA follows: TGTGCCAGCAGCTTAAGGGGCAGGGGGTACGAGCAGTACTTC. Amino acids: CASSLRGRGYEQYF.

V and J are TRBV13 and TRBJ1-1, with TRBD1 identical over 9 bases. Germline V gene lookup returns CDR1 PRHDT and CDR2 FYEKMQ (reference sequence). This CDR3 comprises 16 residues. V lost 5 bases, J lost 14 bases, and 21 bases stayed unmatched. The CDR3 DNA is TGTGCCAGCAGCCTTCTCACCGGGAACAGGGGGCGTTTTACGTTCTTT. Amino acids: CASSLLTGNRGRFTFF.

This clonotype came up a few times. DNA of the CDR3: TGCGCCAGCAGCCAAGCCGGGACCCTCCCCACACGGCAGTACTTC. Protein product: CASSQAGTLPTRQYF. This rearrangement joins TRBV4-1 to TRBJ2-7; D tentatively fits TRBD1 or TRBD2 (5 bases each). V was shortened by 1 base and J by 9 bases, with 19 bases between the two germline ends. In germline, CDR1 is MGHRA, CDR2 YSYEKL. The CDR3 spans 15 residues.

This clonotype occurred a few times. The rearrangement uses TRBV7-2 and TRBJ2-3; perhaps TRBD2 as D (6 bases). The germline gives CDR1 SGHTA, CDR2 FQGNSA. This CDR3 has 15 amino acids. V lost 5 bases to trimming and J lost 0 bases, with 12 bases between them. The CDR3 sequence is CASSPGLPSTDTQYF. Here the CDR3 DNA reads TGTGCCAGCAGCCCCGGACTACCCAGCACAGATACGCAGTATTTT.

The genes are TRBV25-1 and TRBJ2-1, with TRBD2 matching over 7 bases. There are 16 residues in the CDR3. J lost 0 bases, V lost 5 bases, and 7 bases had no gene match. The germline V gene has CDR1 MGHDK and CDR2 SYGVNS. This chain's CDR3 is CASSISGGGSYNEQFF. CDR3 DNA sequence: TGTGCCAGCAGTATATCCGGCGGGGGCTCCTACAATGAGCAGTTCTTC.

This clonotype was seen only a few times. V is TRBV7-3 and J is TRBJ2-7; 7 positions match TRBD2. J gave up 0 bases and V 1 base, and 3 bases lay outside the gene matches. CDR3 size: 15 residues. CDR1 and CDR2 (germline): SGHTA, FQGTGA. CDR3 in DNA: TGTGCCAGCAGCTTAAACGGCGGGGGCTCCTACGAGCAGTACTTC. Protein: CASSLNGGGSYEQYF.

This chain uses TRBV21-1 with TRBJ1-2. TRBV21-1 constitutes a pseudogene. This CDR3 has 12 residues. The CDR3 loop reads CASRDPNYGYTF. CDR3 nucleotides: TGTGCCAGCAGGGATCCTAACTATGGCTACACCTTC.

This clonotype was observed a handful of times. V gene TRBV5-6 combines with J gene TRBJ1-1, with no clear D. V was pared by 1 base and J by 0 bases, with 7 bases between. The CDR3 has 14 residues. Germline V gene sequence: CDR1 SGHDT, CDR2 YYEEEE. The chain's CDR3 is CASSLIGVNTEAFF. Written as DNA, the CDR3 is TGTGCCAGCAGCTTGATTGGGGTGAACACTGAAGCTTTCTTT.

This clonotype has a handful of counts. J is TRBJ1-1 and V is TRBV24-1; D is ambiguous. The CDR3 length is 13 residues. Germline V gene sequence: CDR1 KGHDR, CDR2 SFDVKD. V shed 9 bases and J shed 1 base, with 11 bases lying between them. CDR3 nucleotide sequence: TGTGCCACCCGCCCGACGGCGAACACTGAAGCTTTCTTT. Amino acid sequence: CATRPTANTEAFF.

The chain's CDR3 is CASSQEYEQYF. The CDR3 DNA reads TGTGCCAGCAGCCAAGAGTACGAGCAGTACTTC. The V and J genes are TRBV4-2 and TRBJ2-7; D gene uncertain. This CDR3 is 11 amino acids long. Germline lookup yields CDR1 LGHNA and CDR2 YNFKEQ. The germline V and J ends were trimmed by 0 bases and 4 bases, with 1 base remaining between them.

This clonotype has just a few counts. Germline is not matched at one junction end, which may reflect a read error. V usage is TRBV20-1 and J usage is TRBJ1-2, with a possible D match to TRBD1 (6 bases). The CDR3 length is 13 residues. CDR1 DFQATT and CDR2 SNEGSKA come from the germline V gene (reference sequence). CDR3 in DNA: TGCAGTGCCAGAGGAGGGGGGTACTATGGCTACACCTTC. Amino acid sequence: CSARGGGYYGYTF.

This clonotype was recorded a few times. The chain links TRBV27 to TRBJ1-1; weak D call: TRBD1 (6 bases). V shed 6 bases and J shed 5 bases, with 16 bases lying between them. This CDR3 is 14 amino acids long. From germline, CDR1 is MNHEY and CDR2 SMNVEV (reference sequence). CDR3 DNA sequence: TGTGCCAGCAGCCCACAGGGAAGAAGGACTGAAGCTTTCTTT. Translating gives CASSPQGRRTEAFF.

The table lists this clonotype with a few counts. The gene calls are TRBV28 and TRBJ2-3; 8 bases align to TRBD2. From germline, CDR1 is MDHEN and CDR2 SYDVKM. This CDR3 contains 15 residues. V trimming: 6 bases; J trimming: 5 bases; junction bases outside the gene matches: 10. The CDR3 DNA reads as TGTGCCAGCAGCCCTGCCGGGAGGGCCCGAGATACGCAGTATTTT. This encodes CASSPAGRARDTQYF.

This clonotype was seen many times. The V and J genes are TRBV20-1 and TRBJ2-7, with 11 bases aligning to TRBD2. Germline lookup yields CDR1 DFQATT and CDR2 SNEGSKA (reference sequence). The CDR3 runs 14 residues. J gave up 2 bases and V 5 bases, and 5 bases lay outside the gene matches. CDR3 amino acids: CSAQFSGGAYEQYF. CDR3 sequence (DNA): TGCAGTGCTCAATTTAGCGGGGGGGCCTACGAGCAGTACTTC.

V is TRBV7-8 and J is TRBJ2-7; 8 bases are a match to TRBD2. V dropped 2 bases and J dropped 3; count of bases not matched to a gene: 3. There are 14 residues in the CDR3. Germline V lookup: CDR1 SGHVS, CDR2 FQNEAQ. DNA of the CDR3: TGTGCCAGCAGCTTAAGCGGGAGTTTCTACGAGCAGTACTTC. It encodes CASSLSGSFYEQYF.

This clonotype was seen more than once but under ten times. This chain joins TRBV11-3 and TRBJ2-1; D perhaps matches TRBD2 (5 bases). The CDR3 sequence is 15 residues long. Germline CDR1 is SGHNT and CDR2 is YENEEA. Trimming stripped 1 base from V and 5 bases from J, with 12 bases between. In DNA, the CDR3 is TGTGCCAGCAGCTTAGGAGGGATTGGCCACAATGAGCAGTTCTTC. Encoded protein: CASSLGGIGHNEQFF.

This clonotype was seen a handful of times. The genes are TRBV5-1 and TRBJ1-1; D is perhaps TRBD1 (5 bases). The CDR3 is 15 amino acids. Germline-derived CDR1 and CDR2 are SGHRS and YFSETQ. Trimming cost V 1 base and J 0 bases, with 10 bases left between them. The CDR3 DNA is TGCGCCAGCAGCTTGTTGCAGGGTATGAACACTGAAGCTTTCTTT. Its translation is CASSLLQGMNTEAFF.

There are a few counts of this clonotype. The chain is built from TRBV24-1 and TRBJ1-4; 7 positions match TRBD1. V was pared by 5 bases and J by 5 bases, with 10 bases of the junction left unmatched. Looked up from germline, CDR1 is KGHDR and CDR2 is SFDVKD. This CDR3 spans 16 amino acids. The CDR3 region is CATSVGGGTANEKLFF. In DNA form, the CDR3 reads TGTGCCACCAGTGTAGGGGGCGGGACGGCGAATGAAAAACTGTTTTTT.